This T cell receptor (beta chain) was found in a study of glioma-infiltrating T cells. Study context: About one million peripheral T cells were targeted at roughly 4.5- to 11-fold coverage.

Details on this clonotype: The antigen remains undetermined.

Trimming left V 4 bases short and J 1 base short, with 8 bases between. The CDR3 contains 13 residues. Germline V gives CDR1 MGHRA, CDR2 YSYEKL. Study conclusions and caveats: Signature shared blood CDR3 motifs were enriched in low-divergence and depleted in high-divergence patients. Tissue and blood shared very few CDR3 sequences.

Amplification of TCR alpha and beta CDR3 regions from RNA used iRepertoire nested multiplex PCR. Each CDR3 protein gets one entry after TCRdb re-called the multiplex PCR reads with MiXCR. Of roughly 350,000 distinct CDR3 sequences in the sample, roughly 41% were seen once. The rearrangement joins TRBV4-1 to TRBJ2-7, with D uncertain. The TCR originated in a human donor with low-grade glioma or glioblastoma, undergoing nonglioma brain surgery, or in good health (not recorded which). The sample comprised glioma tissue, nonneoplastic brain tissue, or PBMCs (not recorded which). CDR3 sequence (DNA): TGCGCCAGCAGCCCTCGGGCTTCCTACGAGCAGTACTTC. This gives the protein CASSPRASYEQYF.